This T cell receptor (beta chain) was obtained from a study of CD8 T cells in Susac syndrome. With random hexamers, roughly 0.45 to 1 ug RNA was reverse transcribed. TCRdb called the immunoSEQ multiplex PCR reads again in MiXCR, with one record for every CDR3 protein. The sample lists approximately 100,000 distinct CDR3 sequences; approximately 91% were seen once. Source material: CD4+ T cells from PBMCs. The receptor's source is a human donor in good health.

The CDR3 nucleotides read TGCAGCGGAGGGGAGGAGGACGGCTACACCTTC. Protein product: CSGGEEDGYTF. This chain uses TRBV29-1 with TRBJ1-2; D might be TRBD1 (5 bases). Per the germline V gene, CDR1 is SQVTM and CDR2 is ANQGSEA. This CDR3 is built from 11 residues. Trimming cost V 7 bases and J 8 bases, with 14 bases left between them.